The clone carrying this TCR beta chain was recorded at least ten times. The CDR3 runs to 15 residues. V dropped 0 bases and J dropped 1 base, with 10 bases sitting between them. Germline loops: CDR1 SGDLS, CDR2 YYNGEE. The data belong to a study of T-cell reconstitution after alpha-beta-depleted transplantation in children. Unique molecular identifiers were used to barcode this TCRbeta library. TCRdb re-called the PCR reads through MiXCR, storing one row per CDR3 protein. The table shows nearly 400,000 distinct CDR3 sequences, with about 20% occurring only once. The J gene is TRBJ1-1, the V gene TRBV9, with D uncertain. The receptor's source is a human donor who donated a stem cell graft to a child with acute myeloid leukemia. The sample here was PBMCs from the stem cell graft donor, taken from the stem cell graft. CDR3 protein: CASSVAGRKNTEAFF. The CDR3 coding sequence is TGTGCCAGCAGCGTAGCTGGCAGGAAGAACACTGAAGCTTTCTTT.